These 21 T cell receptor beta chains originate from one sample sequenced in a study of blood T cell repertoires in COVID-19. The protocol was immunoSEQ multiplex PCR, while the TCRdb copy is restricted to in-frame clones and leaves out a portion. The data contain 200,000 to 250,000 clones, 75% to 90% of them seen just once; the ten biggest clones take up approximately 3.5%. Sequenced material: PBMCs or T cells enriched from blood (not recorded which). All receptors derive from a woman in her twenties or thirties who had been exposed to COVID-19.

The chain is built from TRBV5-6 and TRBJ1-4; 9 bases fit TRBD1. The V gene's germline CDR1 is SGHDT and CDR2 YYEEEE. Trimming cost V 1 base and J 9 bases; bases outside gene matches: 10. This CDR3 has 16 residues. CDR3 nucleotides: TGTGCCAGCAGCTTGATGTTGGGACAGGGTCATCAAAAACTGTTTTTT. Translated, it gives CASSLMLGQGHQKLFF.

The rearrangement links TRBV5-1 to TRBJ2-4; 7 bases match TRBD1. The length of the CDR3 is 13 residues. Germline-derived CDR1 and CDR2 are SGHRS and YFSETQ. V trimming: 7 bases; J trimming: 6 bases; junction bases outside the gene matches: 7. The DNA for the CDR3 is TGCGCCAGCTCTCGGACAGGAGTAAACATTCAGTACTTC. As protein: CASSRTGVNIQYF.

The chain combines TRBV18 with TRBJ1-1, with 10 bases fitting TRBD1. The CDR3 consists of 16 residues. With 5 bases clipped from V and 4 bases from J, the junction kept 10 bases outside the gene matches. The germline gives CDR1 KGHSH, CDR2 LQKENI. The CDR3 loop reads CASSSAGTGVFTEAFF. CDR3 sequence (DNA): TGTGCCAGCTCATCGGCCGGGACAGGGGTGTTCACTGAAGCTTTCTTT.

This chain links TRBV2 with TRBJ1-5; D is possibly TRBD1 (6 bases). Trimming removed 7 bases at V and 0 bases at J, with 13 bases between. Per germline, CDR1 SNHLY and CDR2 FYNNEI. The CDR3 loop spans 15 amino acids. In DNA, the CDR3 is TGTGCCAGCAAAACAGGGAAGAATAGCAATCAGCCCCAGCATTTT. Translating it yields CASKTGKNSNQPQHF.

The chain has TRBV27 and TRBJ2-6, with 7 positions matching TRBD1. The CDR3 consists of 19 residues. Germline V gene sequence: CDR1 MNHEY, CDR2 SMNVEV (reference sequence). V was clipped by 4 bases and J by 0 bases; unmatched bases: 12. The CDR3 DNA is TGTGCCAGCAGTTCTTACCCCGGACAGGCCTCCTCTGGGGCCAACGTCCTGACTTTC. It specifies CASSSYPGQASSGANVLTF. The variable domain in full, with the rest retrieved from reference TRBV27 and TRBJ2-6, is EAQVTQNPRYLITVTGKKLTVTCSQNMNHEYMSWYRQDPGLGLRQIYYSMNVEVTDKGDVPEGYKVSRKEKRNFPLILESPSPNQTSLYFCASSSYPGQASSGANVLTFGAGSRLTVL.

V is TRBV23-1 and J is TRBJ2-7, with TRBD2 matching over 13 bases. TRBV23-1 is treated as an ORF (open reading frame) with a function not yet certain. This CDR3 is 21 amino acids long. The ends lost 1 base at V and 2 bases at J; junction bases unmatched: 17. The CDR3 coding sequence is TGCGCCAGCAGTCAATACGCCCTTTTAGGCGCGGGGACTAGCGGGACCTACGAGCAGTACTTC. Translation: CASSQYALLGAGTSGTYEQYF.

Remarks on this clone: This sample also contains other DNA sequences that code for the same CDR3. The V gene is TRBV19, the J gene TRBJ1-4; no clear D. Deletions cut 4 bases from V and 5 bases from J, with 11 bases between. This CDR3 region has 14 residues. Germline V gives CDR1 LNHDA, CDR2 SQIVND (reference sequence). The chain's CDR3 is CASSSGRRNEKLFF. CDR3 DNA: TGTGCCAGTAGTAGTGGACGGAGGAATGAAAAACTGTTTTTT. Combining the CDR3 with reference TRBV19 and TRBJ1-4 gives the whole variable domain DGGITQSPKYLFRKEGQNVTLSCEQNLNHDAMYWYRQDPGQGLRLIYYSQIVNDFQKGDIAEGYSVSREKKESFPLTVTSAQKNPTAFYLCASSSGRRNEKLFFGSGTQLSVL.

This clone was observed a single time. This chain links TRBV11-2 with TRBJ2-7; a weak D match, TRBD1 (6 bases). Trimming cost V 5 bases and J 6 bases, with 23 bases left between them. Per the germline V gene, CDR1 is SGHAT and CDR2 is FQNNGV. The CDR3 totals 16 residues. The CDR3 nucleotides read TGTGCCAGCAGCCTAGGGGACCAACAGGGATGGGGCGAGCAGTACTTC. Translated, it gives CASSLGDQQGWGEQYF.

CDR3: CASSYSWREYQPQHF. The DNA for the CDR3 is TGTGCCAGCAGTTACTCGTGGAGGGAATATCAGCCCCAGCATTTT. The J gene is TRBJ1-5, the V gene TRBV6-2 or TRBV6-3, with D uncertain. CDR1 MNHEY and CDR2 SVGEGT come from the germline V gene. CDR3 length: 15 residues. Trimming cost V 0 bases and J 5 bases, with 11 bases left between them.

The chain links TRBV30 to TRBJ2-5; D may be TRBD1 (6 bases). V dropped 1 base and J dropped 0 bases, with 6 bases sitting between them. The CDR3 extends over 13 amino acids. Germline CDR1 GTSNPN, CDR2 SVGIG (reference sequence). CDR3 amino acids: CAWSGTDQETQYF. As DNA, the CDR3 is TGTGCCTGGAGTGGGACAGACCAAGAGACCCAGTACTTC.

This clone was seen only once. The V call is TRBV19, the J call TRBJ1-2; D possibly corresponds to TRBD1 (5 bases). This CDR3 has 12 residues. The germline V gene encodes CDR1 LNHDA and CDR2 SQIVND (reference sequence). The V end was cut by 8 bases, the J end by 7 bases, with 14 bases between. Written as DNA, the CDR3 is TGTGCCAGTTACCAGCAGGGTAGTGGCTACACCTTC. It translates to CASYQQGSGYTF. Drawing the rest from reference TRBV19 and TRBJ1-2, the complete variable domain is DGGITQSPKYLFRKEGQNVTLSCEQNLNHDAMYWYRQDPGQGLRLIYYSQIVNDFQKGDIAEGYSVSREKKESFPLTVTSAQKNPTAFYLCASYQQGSGYTFGSGTRLTVV.

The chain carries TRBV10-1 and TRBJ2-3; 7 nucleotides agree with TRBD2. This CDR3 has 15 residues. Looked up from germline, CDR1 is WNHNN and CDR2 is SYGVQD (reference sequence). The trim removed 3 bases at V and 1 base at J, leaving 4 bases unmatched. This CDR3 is CASSERLAGTDTQYF. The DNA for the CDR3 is TGCGCCAGCAGTGAACGTCTAGCGGGCACAGATACGCAGTATTTT.

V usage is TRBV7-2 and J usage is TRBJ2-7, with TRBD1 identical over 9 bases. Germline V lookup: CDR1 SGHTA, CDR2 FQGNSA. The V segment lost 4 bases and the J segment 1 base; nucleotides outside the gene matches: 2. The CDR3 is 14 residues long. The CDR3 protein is CASSWGQGSYEQYF. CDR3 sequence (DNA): TGTGCCAGCAGCTGGGGACAGGGTTCCTACGAGCAGTACTTC.

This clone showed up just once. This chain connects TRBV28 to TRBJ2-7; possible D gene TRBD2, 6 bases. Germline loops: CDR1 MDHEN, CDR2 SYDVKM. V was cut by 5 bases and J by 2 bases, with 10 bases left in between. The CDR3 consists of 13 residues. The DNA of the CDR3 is TGTGCCAGCAGTCTAGCGAGACCCTACGAGCAGTACTTC. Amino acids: CASSLARPYEQYF.

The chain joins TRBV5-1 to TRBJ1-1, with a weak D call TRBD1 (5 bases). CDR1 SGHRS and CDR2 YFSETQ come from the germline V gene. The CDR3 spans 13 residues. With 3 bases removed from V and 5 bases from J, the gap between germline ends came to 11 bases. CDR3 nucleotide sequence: TGCGCCAGCAGCTCGGGACTTACTACTGAAGCTTTCTTT. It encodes CASSSGLTTEAFF.

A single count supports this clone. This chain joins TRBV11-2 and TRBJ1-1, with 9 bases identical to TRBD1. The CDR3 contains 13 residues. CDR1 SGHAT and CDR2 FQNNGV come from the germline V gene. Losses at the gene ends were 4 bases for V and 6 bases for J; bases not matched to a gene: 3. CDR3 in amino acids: CASSSTGGPEAFF. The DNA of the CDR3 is TGTGCCAGCAGCTCGACAGGGGGGCCTGAAGCTTTCTTT.

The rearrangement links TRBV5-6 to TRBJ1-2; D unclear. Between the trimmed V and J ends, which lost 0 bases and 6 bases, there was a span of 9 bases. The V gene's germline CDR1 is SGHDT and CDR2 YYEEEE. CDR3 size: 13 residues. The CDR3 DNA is TGTGCCAGCAGCTTGGCCGCGACTGATGGCTACACCTTC. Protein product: CASSLAATDGYTF.

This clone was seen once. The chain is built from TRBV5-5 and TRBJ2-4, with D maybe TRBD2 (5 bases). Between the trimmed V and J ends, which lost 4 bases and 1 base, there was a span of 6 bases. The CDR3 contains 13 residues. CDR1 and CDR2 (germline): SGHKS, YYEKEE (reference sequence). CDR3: CASSRDAKNIQYF. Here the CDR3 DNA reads TGTGCCAGCAGCCGGGATGCCAAAAACATTCAGTACTTC.

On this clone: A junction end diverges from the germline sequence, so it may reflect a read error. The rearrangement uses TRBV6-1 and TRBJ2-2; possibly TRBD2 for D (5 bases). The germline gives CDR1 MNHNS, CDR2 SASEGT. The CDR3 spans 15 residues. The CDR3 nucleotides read TGTGCCAGCAGCGAAGGACTTGCAGACACCGGGGAGCTGTTTTTT. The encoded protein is CASSEGLADTGELFF.

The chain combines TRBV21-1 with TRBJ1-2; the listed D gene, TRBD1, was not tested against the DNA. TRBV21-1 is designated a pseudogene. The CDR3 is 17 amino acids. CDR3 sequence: CASSKAGRQGVNYGYTF. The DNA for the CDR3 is TGTGCCAGCAGCAAAGCGGGAAGACAGGGGGTAAACTATGGCTACACCTTC.

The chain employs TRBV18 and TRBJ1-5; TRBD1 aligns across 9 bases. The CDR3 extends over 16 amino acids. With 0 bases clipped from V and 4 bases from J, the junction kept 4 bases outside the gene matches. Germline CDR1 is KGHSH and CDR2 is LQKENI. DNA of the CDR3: TGTGCCAGCTCACCACCGGGACAGGGCAGTAATCAGCCCCAGCATTTT. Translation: CASSPPGQGSNQPQHF.